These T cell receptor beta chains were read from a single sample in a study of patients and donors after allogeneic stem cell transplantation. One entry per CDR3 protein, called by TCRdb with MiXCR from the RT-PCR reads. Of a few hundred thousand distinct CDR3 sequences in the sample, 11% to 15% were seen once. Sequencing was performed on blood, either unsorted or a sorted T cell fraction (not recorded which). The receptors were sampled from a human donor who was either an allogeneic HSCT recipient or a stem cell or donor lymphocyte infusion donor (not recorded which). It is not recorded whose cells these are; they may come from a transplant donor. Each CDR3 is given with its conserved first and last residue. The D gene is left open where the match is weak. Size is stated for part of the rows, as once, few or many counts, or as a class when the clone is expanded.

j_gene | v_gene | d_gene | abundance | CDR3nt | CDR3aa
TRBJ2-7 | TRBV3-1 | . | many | TGTGCCAGCAGCCAGGGGCAGGGTTTCTACGAGCAGTACTTC | CASSQGQGFYEQYF
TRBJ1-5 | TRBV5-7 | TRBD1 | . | TGTGCCAGCAGAACGGGACAGGGGATGAATCAGCCCCAGCATTTT | CASRTGQGMNQPQHF
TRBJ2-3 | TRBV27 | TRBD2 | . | TGTGCCAGCAGTTTCTTGGGCGACCCGACTAGCGGGACCGATACGCAGTATTTT | CASSFLGDPTSGTDTQYF
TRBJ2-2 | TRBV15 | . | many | TGTGCCACCAGCAGGGCCTCCGATGACACCGGGGAGCTGTTTTTT | CATSRASDDTGELFF
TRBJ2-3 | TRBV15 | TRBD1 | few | TGTGCCACCAGCCGAGACAGGGAAACAGATACGCAGTATTTT | CATSRDRETDTQYF
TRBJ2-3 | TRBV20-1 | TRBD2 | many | TGCAGTGCTAGAAGCCAGGGGACTAGGACAGATACGCAGTATTTT | CSARSQGTRTDTQYF
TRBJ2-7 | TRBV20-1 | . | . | TGCAGTGCTAGTATTCAAGGGGAGCAGTACTTC | CSASIQGEQYF
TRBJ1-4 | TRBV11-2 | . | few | TGTGCCAGCAGCTTAGATCGAGGGGCGTACGAAAAACTGTTTTTT | CASSLDRGAYEKLFF
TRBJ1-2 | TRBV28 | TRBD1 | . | TGTGCCAGCAGTTTGGCTGGGACAGGGTATGATGGCTACACCTTC | CASSLAGTGYDGYTF
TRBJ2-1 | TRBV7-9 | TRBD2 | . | TGTGCCAGCAGCTCACCGGGACTAGCGGGATATGAGCAGTTCTTC | CASSSPGLAGYEQFF
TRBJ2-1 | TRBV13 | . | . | TGTGCCAGCAGCACAAGGTCGACCTACAATGAGCAGTTCTTC | CASSTRSTYNEQFF
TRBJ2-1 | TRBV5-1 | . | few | TGCGCCAGCAGCCCCGGGTTGAAGGGTTTTGAGCAGTTCTTC | CASSPGLKGFEQFF
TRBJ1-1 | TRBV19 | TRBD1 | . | TGTGCCAGTAGGACCGGGACAGGGTATAGGAACACTGAAGCTTTCTTT | CASRTGTGYRNTEAFF
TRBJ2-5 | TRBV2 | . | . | TGTGCCAGCAGTGGCCTAGTCGTTGGAGAGACCCAGTACTTC | CASSGLVVGETQYF
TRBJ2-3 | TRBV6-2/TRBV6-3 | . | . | TGTGCCAGCAGTTCCTACCCCAATACGCAGTATTTT | CASSSYPNTQYF
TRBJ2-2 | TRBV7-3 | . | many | TGTGCCAGCAGCTTAGGTGGGGGCGCCGGGGAGCTGTTTTTT | CASSLGGGAGELFF
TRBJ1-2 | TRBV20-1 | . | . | TGCAGTGCTAGAGGGACAGACGGGGGAGGCTACACCTTC | CSARGTDGGGYTF
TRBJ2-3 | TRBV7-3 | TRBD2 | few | TGTGCCAGCAGCTTAGCTAGCGGGAGAACAACAGATACGCAGTATTTT | CASSLASGRTTDTQYF
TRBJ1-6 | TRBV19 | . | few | TGTGCCAGCGGCTCCTATAATTCACCCCTCCACTTT | CASGSYNSPLHF
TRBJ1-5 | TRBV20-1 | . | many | TGCAGTGCTAGAAATGGCCCCAATCATTCGCCCCAGCATTTT | CSARNGPNHSPQHF
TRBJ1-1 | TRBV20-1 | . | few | TGCAGTGCCGAGGACCTTTCTGGCATGAACACTGAAGCTTTCTTT | CSAEDLSGMNTEAFF
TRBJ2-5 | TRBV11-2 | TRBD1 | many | TGTGCCAGCAGCTCTGAGCATCACAGGGGCCGAGAGACCCAGTACTTC | CASSSEHHRGRETQYF
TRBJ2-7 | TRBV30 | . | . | TGTGCCTGGAGTTATCGGGGGAGCTCCTACGAGCAGTACTTC | CAWSYRGSSYEQYF
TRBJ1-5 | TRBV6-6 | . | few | TGTGCCATCCAGTTACTGTGGGATCAGCCCCAGCATTTT | CAIQLLWDQPQHF
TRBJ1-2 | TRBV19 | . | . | TGTGCCATTCGACGGTCAGCTAACTATGGCTACACCTTC | CAIRRSANYGYTF
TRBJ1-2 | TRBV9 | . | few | TGTGCCAGCAGCGCACTGGGGGATTATGGCTACACCTTC | CASSALGDYGYTF